This TCR beta chain was sequenced during a study of cytomegalovirus exposure and HLA in healthy donors. Only in-frame clones appear in the TCRdb table, and some are missing; sequencing was by immunoSEQ multiplex PCR. This table has around 200,000 clones, approximately 78% appearing once. Findings and caveats of the study: Despite most TCR sequences being rare, some public TCRs occurred in many donors. The finding came from a later analysis; first-cohort TCR clusters tended to co-occur in the roughly 110 validation repertoires. Overall, 164 TCR beta chains were annotated as cytomegalovirus-associated.

About this clone: The target antigen is unknown.

Sequenced sample: PBMCs. The TCR originated in a woman between 25 and 40 years old in good health and CMV-seronegative.

CDR3 in amino acids: CASSLSSGNSGNTIYF. DNA for the CDR3: TGTGCCAGCAGCTTATCTTCAGGCAACTCTGGAAACACCATATATTTT. The genes are TRBV7-2 and TRBJ1-3, with D unclear. V dropped 2 bases and J dropped 0 bases, with 11 bases sitting between them. The CDR3 runs 16 residues. Germline CDR1 reads SGHTA; CDR2 reads FQGNSA.